This T cell receptor (beta chain) was captured by sequencing in a study of beta chain features in type 1 diabetes. For the study at large: Under 110,000,000 sorted cells were examined across all samples. Study findings and constraints: Shortening that was moderate but significant affected the TCRB CDR3s of Type 1 diabetes patients in all four CD4+ subsets.

This clone was recorded a few times. Its antigen remains unidentified. Isolated RNA was reverse transcribed in full, so expressed TCRB transcripts were sequenced. Naive, central memory and regulatory T cell samples came to a mean of about 3.9 million reads. The assay was immunoSEQ multiplex PCR, and TCRdb's table has in-frame clones only and misses some. The sample has approximately 140,000 clones; 6.5% to 8.5% are singletons. This TCR derives from a woman aged 25 to 39 in good health. The sample was central memory CD4+ T cells from blood.

The CDR3: CASSQEARGLVETQYF. CDR3 DNA: TGCGCCAGCAGCCAAGAGGCCAGGGGGCTGGTAGAGACCCAGTACTTC. The J gene is TRBJ2-5, the V gene TRBV4-1; 8 bases are shared with TRBD1. Germline lookup yields CDR1 MGHRA and CDR2 YSYEKL. V shed 0 bases, J shed 4 bases, and the junction held 7 bases outside the gene matches. This CDR3 has 16 residues.